The next 8 T cell receptor beta chains were all read from a single sample in a study of blood T cell repertoires in COVID-19. Here immunoSEQ multiplex PCR was the method, and the copy in TCRdb shows in-frame clones only, minus some. The sample carries 150,000 or so clones, 88% recorded once. Sequencing was done on a sample of peripheral blood. These receptors all come from a man aged 55 to 70 with acute or convalescent COVID-19.

V usage is TRBV9 and J usage is TRBJ2-1; possibly TRBD2 for D (6 bases). The CDR3 is 16 amino acids. The V and J ends lost 0 bases and 1 base respectively, with 11 bases between them. Germline V gives CDR1 SGDLS, CDR2 YYNGEE. The CDR3 is CASSVEPGTSYNEQFF. The CDR3, as DNA: TGTGCCAGCAGCGTAGAACCGGGGACTTCCTACAATGAGCAGTTCTTC.

V usage is TRBV24-1 and J usage is TRBJ2-2, with TRBD1 identical over 7 bases. This CDR3 contains 15 residues. V shed 5 bases, J shed 2 bases, and the junction held 4 bases outside the gene matches. The germline gives CDR1 KGHDR, CDR2 SFDVKD. This chain's CDR3 is CATSVRGPNTGELFF. The CDR3 nucleotides read TGTGCCACCAGTGTAAGGGGGCCTAACACCGGGGAGCTGTTTTTT.

This rearrangement joins TRBV4-1 to TRBJ1-1, with D possibly matching TRBD1 (6 bases). V lost 0 bases and J lost 1, with 9 bases in between. The CDR3 covers 15 residues. Looked up from germline, CDR1 is MGHRA and CDR2 is YSYEKL. CDR3 DNA: TGCGCCAGCAGCCAAGATCCACAGGGGAACACTGAAGCTTTCTTT. It specifies CASSQDPQGNTEAFF.

The chain employs TRBV2 and TRBJ2-7; TRBD1 aligns across 9 bases. This CDR3 is built from 13 residues. With 6 bases clipped from V and 2 bases from J, the junction kept 2 bases outside the gene matches. CDR1 is SNHLY and CDR2 is FYNNEI in the germline V gene. The CDR3 sequence is CASRGDRAYEQYF. The CDR3 DNA sequence: TGTGCCAGCAGGGGGGACAGGGCCTACGAGCAGTACTTC.

The chain has TRBV7-9 and TRBJ2-7, with 9 bases fitting TRBD1. The CDR3 totals 16 residues. Germline V gives CDR1 SEHNR, CDR2 FQNEAQ (reference sequence). With V trimmed by 5 bases and J by 5 bases, 13 bases remained unmatched. CDR3 protein: CASSLNPGQGLNEQYF. The CDR3 DNA follows: TGTGCCAGCAGCCTAAATCCGGGACAGGGACTTAACGAGCAGTACTTC.

The rearrangement joins TRBV19 to TRBJ1-2; D unclear. This CDR3 spans 15 amino acids. Germline V CDR1 and CDR2: LNHDA, SQIVND (reference sequence). Between the trimmed V and J ends, which lost 3 bases and 3 bases, there was a span of 14 bases. The CDR3 DNA reads TGTGCCAGTAGTATTCGGATGGCTCGGGACTATGGCTACACCTTC. It specifies CASSIRMARDYGYTF.

This clone was detected only once. The gene calls are TRBV7-2 and TRBJ1-2, with 8 nucleotides matching TRBD1. The CDR3 extends over 14 amino acids. Per germline, CDR1 SGHTA and CDR2 FQGNSA. The V segment lost 4 bases and the J segment 2 bases; nucleotides outside the gene matches: 3. CDR3 loop: CASSSQGANYGYTF. The DNA for the CDR3 is TGTGCCAGCAGCTCGCAGGGGGCCAACTATGGCTACACCTTC.

V gene TRBV29-1 combines with J gene TRBJ2-3, with D perhaps matching TRBD2 (5 bases). The CDR3 loop spans 18 amino acids. V was trimmed by 1 base and J by 4 bases, leaving 24 bases between them. Germline V lookup: CDR1 SQVTM, CDR2 ANQGSEA. DNA of the CDR3: TGCAGCGTTGAAGTTTCGTTAGGACTTCTAGAATCCGCAGATACGCAGTATTTT. It specifies CSVEVSLGLLESADTQYF.